This T cell receptor (beta chain) was recorded in a study of blood T cell repertoires in COVID-19. Background on the study: Samples representing acute and convalescent COVID-19 were sourced from the United States, Italy and Spain. T cells, B-cell-depleted T cells, or PBMCs supplied cDNA or gDNA.

The length of the CDR3 is 13 residues. Germline-derived CDR1 and CDR2 are ENHRY and SYGVKD. The V gene end was trimmed by 6 bases and the J gene end by 3 bases; junction bases not matched to a gene: 2. Authors' methods: Reference gene primer amplification yielded estimated nucleated cell counts. Profiling relied on immunoSEQ multiplex PCR, and the TCRdb table lists in-frame clones only, not all of them. For V, J and clone size, that table is used; D and trimming come from the DNA. The sample carries 50,000 to 70,000 clones, approximately 89% recorded once. The receptor's source is a man between 60 and 75 years old with active or convalescent COVID-19. This chain connects TRBV10-3 to TRBJ1-5, with 7 nucleotides matching TRBD1. Sequencing was done on a sample of peripheral blood. In nucleotides, the CDR3 is TGTGCCATCAGCGGGACAGACAATCAGCCCCAGCATTTT. It is translated as CAISGTDNQPQHF.